The T cell receptor (beta chain) described here comes from a study of siplizumab effects on memory and regulatory T cells. The study, taken as a whole, reports: Treg origin accounted for an average of 68.8% of mappable alloreactive CD4+ clones with siplizumab and about 27% in controls.

Points on this clone: Its antigen is not known.

Method: immunoSEQ multiplex PCR; TCRdb's copy keeps in-frame clones and lacks some. Of some 87,000 clones in the sample, about nine tenths were seen once. This CDR3 comprises 17 residues. The V gene's germline CDR1 is SGDLS and CDR2 YYNGEE. The V gene lost 0 bases and the J gene lost 1 base, with 16 bases spanning the gap. The clonotype originates from a human donor in good health. This rearrangement joins TRBV9 to TRBJ1-2; a possible D gene is TRBD1 (5 bases). Sample: CD4+ T cells sorted from blood. CDR3 protein: CASSVAPGRGINYGYTF. The CDR3 DNA sequence: TGTGCCAGCAGCGTAGCCCCGGGGCGGGGCATTAACTATGGCTACACCTTC.